This T cell receptor beta chain is drawn from a study of blood T cell repertoires in COVID-19. Turning to the study itself: The samples span acute and convalescent COVID-19 from the United States, Italy and Spain.

Using immunoSEQ multiplex PCR, the repertoire was profiled, and TCRdb retains in-frame clones only, with some absent. The sample contains some 390,000 clones, about 88% of which appear only once. Sample: peripheral blood. This TCR came from a woman aged 40 to 55 with COVID-19, enrolled during active disease.

CDR3 loop: CASSAPVASQFF. CDR3 nucleotide sequence: TGTGCCAGCAGCGCCCCCGTTGCGTCGCAGTTCTTC. This rearrangement joins TRBV11-2 to TRBJ2-1; D not resolved. In germline, CDR1 is SGHAT, CDR2 FQNNGV. Trimming took off 5 bases at V and 12 bases at J, with 14 bases between the two ends. The CDR3 totals 12 residues.